This note documents a single T cell receptor (beta chain) sequence. The antigen remains undetermined. V dropped 5 bases and J dropped 6 bases, with 14 bases sitting between them. The germline V gene encodes CDR1 SGHTA and CDR2 FQGNSA. The CDR3 is made up of 14 amino acids. PCR was performed a second time for roughly 7 to 11 cycles using a sample-barcoded 5' primer and a J-beta primer mix. One entry per CDR3 protein, called by TCRdb with MiXCR from the 5' RACE reads. The sample lists 1.5 million to 2 million distinct CDR3 sequences, 30% to 35% occurring once. Samples had at least 6.5 million PBMCs isolated from them. With each sample, at least 5 micrograms of total RNA were extracted. The sample is drawn from a study of blood T cells in healthy people across ages. Study-wide results and limits: PBMC samples, being unsorted, prevented any conclusive comparison of naive and antigen-experienced cells.

The receptor was derived from a woman in her twenties or thirties in good health. The chain is built from TRBV7-2 and TRBJ1-5; D is possibly TRBD1 (6 bases). The specimen was blood. This CDR3 is CASSVAGDFQPQHF. Here the CDR3 DNA reads TGTGCCAGCAGCGTCGCAGGGGATTTTCAGCCCCAGCATTTT.